The rows below give T cell receptor beta chains drawn from one sample of a study of T cell changes during pregnancy in multiple sclerosis. Generated by immunoSEQ multiplex PCR, the TCRdb table keeps only in-frame clones and is missing some. The data contain nearly 110,000 clones, under 95% of them singletons. The sample was peripheral blood, taken in the third trimester of pregnancy. The source of these receptors is a female donor in good health, enrolled as a control in a pregnancy study. The CDR3 runs from the conserved cysteine through the conserved F or W. The order of the fields is J gene, V gene, CDR3 protein.

j_gene: TRBJ2-7; v_gene: TRBV15; CDR3aa: CATSSSSGDQGPAAYEQYF
j_gene: TRBJ1-5; v_gene: TRBV27; CDR3aa: CASSLSGTGGQPQHF
j_gene: TRBJ2-5; v_gene: TRBV4-3; CDR3aa: CASSRDGVQGGKETQYF
j_gene: TRBJ2-2; v_gene: TRBV7-9; CDR3aa: CASSLPGLGTGELFF
j_gene: TRBJ1-2; v_gene: TRBV2; CDR3aa: CASSATGGLGYTF
j_gene: TRBJ2-2; v_gene: TRBV11-2; CDR3aa: CASSFGTGNTGELFF
j_gene: TRBJ2-2; v_gene: TRBV5-1; CDR3aa: CASSPPGTSGTGELFF
j_gene: TRBJ2-1; v_gene: TRBV7-3; CDR3aa: CASSSPGGRGAGEQFF
j_gene: TRBJ2-2; v_gene: TRBV21-1; CDR3aa: CASSKTGRTGGAHGELFF
j_gene: TRBJ1-2; v_gene: TRBV7-2; CDR3aa: CASSLSRDTINYGYTF
j_gene: TRBJ1-2; v_gene: TRBV5-6; CDR3aa: CASSLDGYYGYTF
j_gene: TRBJ1-3; v_gene: TRBV30; CDR3aa: CAWSAGGLGNTIYF
j_gene: TRBJ1-4; v_gene: TRBV9; CDR3aa: CASSPRQNGNEKLFF
j_gene: TRBJ2-7; v_gene: TRBV9; CDR3aa: CASSAGTGGFEQYF
j_gene: TRBJ2-2; v_gene: TRBV4-3; CDR3aa: CASSQVGGQLNTGELFF
j_gene: TRBJ2-7; v_gene: TRBV2; CDR3aa: CASLSAPQSYEQYF
j_gene: TRBJ2-1; v_gene: TRBV5-1; CDR3aa: CASSFGTADNEQFF
j_gene: TRBJ1-2; v_gene: TRBV7-6; CDR3aa: CASSQGQGYGYTF
j_gene: TRBJ2-5; v_gene: TRBV18; CDR3aa: CASSIELQETQYF
j_gene: TRBJ2-3; v_gene: TRBV10-3; CDR3aa: CAISESVAPDTQYF
j_gene: TRBJ1-2; v_gene: TRBV6-5; CDR3aa: CASKVLSNYGYTF
j_gene: TRBJ1-2; v_gene: TRBV19; CDR3aa: CASSTAGGIGGYTF
j_gene: TRBJ1-2; v_gene: TRBV15; CDR3aa: CATSRGKGDGYGYTF
j_gene: TRBJ2-7; v_gene: TRBV6-5; CDR3aa: CASSYPRRGGGYEQYF
j_gene: TRBJ1-2; v_gene: TRBV7-8; CDR3aa: CASSLDWDRDIGYGYTF
j_gene: TRBJ1-6; v_gene: TRBV11-1; CDR3aa: CASSLERGQPLGPLHF
j_gene: TRBJ2-2; v_gene: TRBV15; CDR3aa: CATSRGLAGTLTGELFF
j_gene: TRBJ2-7; v_gene: TRBV5-5; CDR3aa: CASSLGLAGDSYEQYF
j_gene: TRBJ2-7; v_gene: TRBV27; CDR3aa: CASSPGTGNKYF
j_gene: TRBJ2-7; v_gene: TRBV4-3; CDR3aa: CASSQDGGSSYEQYF
j_gene: TRBJ2-7; v_gene: TRBV23-1; CDR3aa: CASSHPAGPYEQYF